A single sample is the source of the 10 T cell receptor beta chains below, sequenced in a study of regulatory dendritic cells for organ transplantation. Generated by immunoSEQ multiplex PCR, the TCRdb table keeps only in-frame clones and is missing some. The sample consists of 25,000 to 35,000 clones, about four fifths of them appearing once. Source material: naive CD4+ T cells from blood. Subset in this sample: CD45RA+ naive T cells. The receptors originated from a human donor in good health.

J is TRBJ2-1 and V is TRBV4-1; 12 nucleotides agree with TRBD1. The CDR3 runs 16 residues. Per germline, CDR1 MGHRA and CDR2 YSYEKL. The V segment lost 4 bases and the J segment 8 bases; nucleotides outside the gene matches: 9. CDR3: CASSPLPGQGAYEQFF. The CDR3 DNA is TGCGCCAGCAGCCCCCTACCGGGACAGGGGGCGTATGAGCAGTTCTTC.

In nucleotides, the CDR3 is TGTGCCAGCTCACCAAGGGACAGCTTCTATGGCTACACCTTC. Its protein product is CASSPRDSFYGYTF. This chain uses TRBV18 with TRBJ1-2; 7 bases align to TRBD1. The V gene end was trimmed by 2 bases and the J gene end by 4 bases; junction bases not matched to a gene: 4. CDR1 is KGHSH, CDR2 LQKENI, per germline. CDR3 length equals 14 residues.

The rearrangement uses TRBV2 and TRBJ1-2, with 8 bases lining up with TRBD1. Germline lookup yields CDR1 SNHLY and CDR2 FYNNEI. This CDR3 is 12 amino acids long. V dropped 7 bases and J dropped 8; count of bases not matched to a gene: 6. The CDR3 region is CASNGQGWGYTF. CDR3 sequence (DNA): TGTGCCAGCAATGGACAGGGCTGGGGCTACACCTTC.

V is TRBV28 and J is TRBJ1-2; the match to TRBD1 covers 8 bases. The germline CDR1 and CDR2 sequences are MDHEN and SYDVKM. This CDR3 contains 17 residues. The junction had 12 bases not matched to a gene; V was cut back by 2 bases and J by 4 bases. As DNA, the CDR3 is TGTGCCAGCAGTTTAGGGAATCCAGGGGGCGCGGTCTATGGCTACACCTTC. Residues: CASSLGNPGGAVYGYTF.

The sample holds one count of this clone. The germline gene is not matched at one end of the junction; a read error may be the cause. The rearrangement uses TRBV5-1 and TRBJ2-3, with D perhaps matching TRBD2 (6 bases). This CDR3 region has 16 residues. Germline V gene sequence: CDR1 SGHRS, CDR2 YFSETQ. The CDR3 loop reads CASSLVGGVDADTRYF. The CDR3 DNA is TGCGCCAGCAGCTTGGTGGGCGGGGTCGACGCAGATACGCGGTATTTT.

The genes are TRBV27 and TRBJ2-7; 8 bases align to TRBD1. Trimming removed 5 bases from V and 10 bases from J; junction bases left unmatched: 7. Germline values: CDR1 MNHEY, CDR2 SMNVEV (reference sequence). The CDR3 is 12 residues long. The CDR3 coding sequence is TGTGCCAGCAGTGGACAGGGAAGGTTTCAGTACTTC. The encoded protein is CASSGQGRFQYF.

CDR3 nucleotide sequence: TGCGCCAGCAGCCTCGAGGGGAACACTGAAGCTTTCTTT. The encoded protein is CASSLEGNTEAFF. This sequence joins TRBV5-1 and TRBJ1-1, with unresolved D. CDR1 and CDR2 from the germline V gene are SGHRS and YFSETQ. Trimming took off 4 bases at V and 1 base at J, with 8 bases between the two ends. CDR3 size: 13 residues.

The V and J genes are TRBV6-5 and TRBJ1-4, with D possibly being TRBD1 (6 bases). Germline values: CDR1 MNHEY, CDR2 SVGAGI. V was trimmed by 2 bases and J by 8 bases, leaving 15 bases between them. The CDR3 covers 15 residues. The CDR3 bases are TGTGCCAGCAGTTACGACCCGGGACAAGGGGAAAAACTGTTTTTT. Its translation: CASSYDPGQGEKLFF.

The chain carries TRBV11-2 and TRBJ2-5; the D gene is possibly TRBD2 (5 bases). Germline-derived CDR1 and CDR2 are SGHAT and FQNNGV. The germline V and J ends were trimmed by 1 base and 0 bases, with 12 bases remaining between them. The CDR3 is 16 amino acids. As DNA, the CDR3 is TGTGCCAGCAGCTTAGTCGGGGAACCGTACCAAGAGACCCAGTACTTC. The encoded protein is CASSLVGEPYQETQYF.

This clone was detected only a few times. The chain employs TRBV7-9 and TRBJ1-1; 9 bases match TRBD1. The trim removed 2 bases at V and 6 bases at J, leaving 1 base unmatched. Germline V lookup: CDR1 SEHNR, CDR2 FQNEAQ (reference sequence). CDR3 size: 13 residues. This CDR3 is CASSLRQGAEAFF. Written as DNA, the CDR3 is TGTGCCAGCAGCTTAAGACAGGGGGCTGAAGCTTTCTTT. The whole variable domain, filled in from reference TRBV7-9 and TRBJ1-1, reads DTGVSQNPRHKITKRGQNVTFRCDPISEHNRLYWYRQTLGQGPEFLTYFQNEAQLEKSRLLSDRFSAERPKGSFSTLEIQRTEQGDSAMYLCASSLRQGAEAFFGQGTRLTVV.